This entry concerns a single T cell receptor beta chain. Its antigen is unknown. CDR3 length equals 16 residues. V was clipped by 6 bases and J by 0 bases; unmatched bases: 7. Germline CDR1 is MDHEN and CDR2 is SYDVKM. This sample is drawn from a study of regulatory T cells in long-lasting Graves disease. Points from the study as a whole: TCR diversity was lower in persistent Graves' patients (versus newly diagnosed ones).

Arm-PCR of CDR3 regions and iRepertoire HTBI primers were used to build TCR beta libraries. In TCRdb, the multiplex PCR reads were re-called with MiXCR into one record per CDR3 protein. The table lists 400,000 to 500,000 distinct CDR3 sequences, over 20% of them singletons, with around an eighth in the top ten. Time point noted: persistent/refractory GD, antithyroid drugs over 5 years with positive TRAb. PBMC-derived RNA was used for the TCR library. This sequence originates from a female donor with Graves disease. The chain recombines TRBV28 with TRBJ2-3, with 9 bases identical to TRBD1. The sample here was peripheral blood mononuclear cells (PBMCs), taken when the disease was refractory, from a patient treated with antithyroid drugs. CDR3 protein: CASRKQGAVSTDTQYF. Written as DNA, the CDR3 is TGTGCCAGCAGAAAACAGGGGGCAGTGAGCACAGATACGCAGTATTTT.